This TCR beta chain stems from a study of cytotoxic CD8 clonotypes in ibrutinib-treated CLL. Study overall: A median around twelve months of treatment, range 6 to 36, preceded the collection of response samples.

The data were produced by immunoSEQ multiplex PCR, yet TCRdb's version contains in-frame clones alone and is incomplete. The sample records around 40,000 clones, roughly three quarters being singletons. This clonotype was sampled from a human donor with chronic lymphocytic leukemia. The sequencing used PBMCs, collected at disease progression, from a patient treated with ibrutinib.

CDR3 coding DNA: TGTGCCAGTCGGAAGGCAGGGGCTTCCTACGAGCAGTACTTC. This translates into CASRKAGASYEQYF. V and J are TRBV19 and TRBJ2-7; a weak D match, TRBD1 (6 bases). The CDR3 loop spans 14 amino acids. Germline V gene lookup returns CDR1 LNHDA and CDR2 SQIVND (reference sequence). Trimming shortened V by 8 bases and J by 1 base, and 15 bases separated the two germline ends.